This T cell receptor (beta chain) originates from a study of vaccination and CD4 T cells after COVID-19. A note on this clonotype: What it recognizes is unknown.

The treatment denotes: approximately 9-day PBMC culture with coronavirus spike peptide pools or control peptides (ViraFEST assay). Ahead of the COVID-19 pandemic (2011-2018), the CD4+ T cells of the unexposed donor were collected. From germline, CDR1 is SGHRS and CDR2 YFSETQ. The CDR3 contains 12 residues. The ends were cut back, 6 bases at V and 3 bases at J, with 9 bases in the middle. The study sequenced cultured CD4+ T cell DNA using the Oncomine TCR Beta short-read assay. TCRdb re-called the PCR reads through MiXCR, storing one row per CDR3 protein. The table has about 7,600 distinct CDR3 sequences, approximately 51% seen once.

The sample comprised CD4+ T cells from blood, cultured in vitro. The TCR originated in a human donor in good health. The V call is TRBV5-1, the J call TRBJ1-1; no definite D call. The CDR3 coding sequence is TGCGCCAGCAAAGAAACTGACACTGAAGCTTTCTTT. It yields the protein CASKETDTEAFF.